Described below is a single TCR beta chain sequence and its context. The sample holds many counts of this clone. Its antigen remains undetermined. The read falls 3 residues short of the CDR3 end, and the missing part is taken from the germline J gene. For sequencing input, CVID and control samples contributed equivalent amounts of genomic DNA. For every sample, a 60 bp segment covering the rearranged TCRbeta CDR3 region was amplified and then sequenced. The immunoSEQ assay, a bias-corrected multiplex PCR combined with high-throughput sequencing, was used to amplify TCRbeta. The paper's processing steps were these. Each unique nucleotide sequence was treated as a clone and annotated with V, D and J genes, copy number and frequency. Sequences were labeled productive if in frame, and non-productive if out of frame or containing stop codons. As previously described, clonality was calculated on the basis of Shannon's entropy. The predicted amino acid sequences of productive clones were used to derive mean CDR3 Kyte-Doolittle hydropathy. Hierarchical clustering of scaled V gene usage was performed with the R hclust function using Manhattan distance and complete linkage. Clone sharing by CDR3 amino acid sequence was assessed by resampling 12 repertoires per group over 100 rounds. The repertoires were searched for around 70 published EBV-specific and 245 published CMV-specific TCRbeta sequences. After a couple of CVID samples that produced fewer than 10,000 sequences were dropped from the analysis, some 42 CVID repertoires remained. Here the immuneACCESS table is served through TCRdb, limited to in-frame sequences with V and J called. Missing clones are a known gap in these copies; in checked studies unresolved V genes cover under half, and the rest lacks a known reason. The V and J calls and clone size were taken over from that table, and D and trimming were inferred from the DNA. Across this sample, roughly 52,000 clones were tabulated and none appeared just once. The leading ten clones occupy about 3.4% of the sample.

This entry is derived from a study of T cell clonality in common variable immunodeficiency (dated by TCRdb to the mid-2010s). Most CVID patients and most healthy controls were of Caucasian heritage. Heparinized peripheral whole blood samples of about 5 to 9 ml were collected from each donor. Genomic DNA from adults with common variable immune deficiency (CVID) and from healthy adult controls was used for sequencing of TCRbeta CDR3 repertoires. A total of around 22 healthy adult volunteers (approximately 12 female and roughly ten male; age range roughly 23 to 75 years, mean age around 31) were included in the control group. Diluted blood was density-centrifuged over Hypaque 1077 or Ficoll-Paque to isolate peripheral blood mononuclear cells. Unsorted mononuclear cells served as the source of genomic DNA, which was extracted either by Qiagen column purification or by a centrifugation-based method.

The CDR3 starts with the cysteine, ends with the phenylalanine, and has 13 residues. Sequencing covers 30 bases of the CDR3, shown here with the frame starting at base 1. For CDR1 and CDR2, the germline V gene (reference sequence) lists DFQATT and SNEGSKA. Trimming takes 3 bases off V and 8 bases off J; junction bases not matched to a gene: 6. Study-level results and caveats: Fewer TCRbeta clones were shared among CVID subjects than among healthy controls (p < 0.0001). Differences among patients in the CVID cohort limited the correlations between repertoire features and clinical complications. Although equal DNA input was used, an average of about 81,820 unique sequences per sample was obtained for controls, compared with around 32,000 for CVID samples. Fewer deletions and N-nucleotide insertions were reportedly observed in CVID TCRbeta sequences, and highly modified clones with 13 or more V deletions were reportedly absent from CVID TCRbeta sequences. The authors noted that sequencing repertoires of T cell subpopulations would be needed to clarify what caused the increased clonality in CVID. Compared with healthy controls, CVID subjects showed increased TCRbeta clonality (t-test p = 0.018), a feature most characteristic of about a third of subjects.

The TCR sequence derives from a person aged 18-70 years in good health. Sequenced material: peripheral blood mononuclear cells. Rearrangement joined TRBV20-1 to TRBJ2-4; TRBD2 matches 8 bases in the middle. The CDR3 has the sequence CSASAGGIDIQYF. CDR3 bases read: TGCAGTGCTAGCGCGGGAGGAATTGACATT.